In this sample, the clone carrying this T cell receptor beta chain turned up a few times. Antigen: not known. The CDR3 extends over 14 amino acids. Germline V gives CDR1 SGDLS, CDR2 YYNGEE. The V end was cut by 0 bases, the J end by 2 bases, with 8 bases between. MiXCR was run by TCRdb on the 5' RACE reads, yielding one entry per CDR3 protein. Of just over 500,000 distinct CDR3 sequences detected, less than 25% appear once; the ten largest clones hold around 0.9%. The data belong to a study of identical twins. General observations from the study: Recombination models fit unrelated individuals' TCR alpha sharing but underestimated twins'.

The same sample was also studied in work on T cells expressing NK-cell markers. That publication notes: All TCR beta repertoires analysed originated from sorted CD3+CD56+NKG2C+, CD3+CD56+NKG2C- and CD3+CD56-NKG2C+ T cells. NKG2C+ dominant clonotypes from 5 to 7 donors made up about 1.0-7.5% of CD8+ T cells.

The chain couples TRBV9 to TRBJ2-5; maybe TRBD1 (6 bases). The receptor was isolated from a woman younger than 30 in good health. Sample: CD4+ T cells sorted from blood. The CDR3 sequence: CASSVAQGQETQYF. The CDR3 coding sequence is TGTGCCAGCAGCGTAGCCCAGGGGCAAGAGACCCAGTACTTC.